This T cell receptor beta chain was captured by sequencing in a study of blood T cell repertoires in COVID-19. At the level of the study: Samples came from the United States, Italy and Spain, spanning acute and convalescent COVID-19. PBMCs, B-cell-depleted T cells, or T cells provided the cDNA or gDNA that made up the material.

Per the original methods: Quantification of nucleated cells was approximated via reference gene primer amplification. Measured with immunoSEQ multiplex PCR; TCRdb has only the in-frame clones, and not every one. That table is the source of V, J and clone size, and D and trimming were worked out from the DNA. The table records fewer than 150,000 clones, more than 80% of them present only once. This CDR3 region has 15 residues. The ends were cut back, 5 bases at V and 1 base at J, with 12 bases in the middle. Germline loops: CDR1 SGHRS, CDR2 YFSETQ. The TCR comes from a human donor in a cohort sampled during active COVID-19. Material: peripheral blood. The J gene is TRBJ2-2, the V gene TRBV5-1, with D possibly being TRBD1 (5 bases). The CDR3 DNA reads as TGCGCCAGCAGACAAATTACAGGGAACACCGGGGAGCTGTTTTTT. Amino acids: CASRQITGNTGELFF. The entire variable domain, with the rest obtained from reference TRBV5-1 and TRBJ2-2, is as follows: KAGVTQTPRYLIKTRGQQVTLSCSPISGHRSVSWYQQTPGQGLQFLFEYFSETQRNKGNFPGRFSGRQFSNSRSEMNVSTLELGDSALYLCASRQITGNTGELFFGEGSRLTVL.